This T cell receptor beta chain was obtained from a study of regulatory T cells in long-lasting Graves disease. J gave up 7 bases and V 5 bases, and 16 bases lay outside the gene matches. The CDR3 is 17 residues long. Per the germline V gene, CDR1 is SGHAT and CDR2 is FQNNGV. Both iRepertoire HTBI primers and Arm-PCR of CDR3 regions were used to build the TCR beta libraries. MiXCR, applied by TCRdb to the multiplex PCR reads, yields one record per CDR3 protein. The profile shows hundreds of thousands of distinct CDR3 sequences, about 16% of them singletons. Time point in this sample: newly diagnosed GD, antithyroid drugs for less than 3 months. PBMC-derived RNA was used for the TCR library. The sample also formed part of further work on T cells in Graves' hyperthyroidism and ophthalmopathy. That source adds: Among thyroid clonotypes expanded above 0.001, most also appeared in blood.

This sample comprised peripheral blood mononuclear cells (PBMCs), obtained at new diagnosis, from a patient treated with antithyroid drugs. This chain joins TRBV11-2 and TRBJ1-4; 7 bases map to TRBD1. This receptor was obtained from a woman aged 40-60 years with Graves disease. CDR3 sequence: CASSRNPIQGRGEKLFF. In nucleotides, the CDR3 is TGTGCCAGCAGCCGTAACCCGATACAGGGGAGGGGTGAAAAACTGTTTTTT.